This T cell receptor beta chain stems from a study of a mutant IDH1 vaccine in newly diagnosed glioma. Study observations and caveats: A vaccine-induced immune response developed in roughly 93% of the patients. Pseudoprogression looked unconnected to shifts in top peripheral T cell clonotypes.

Time point described: week 47, end of study. It was 300 ug of mutant IDH1 20-mer peptide that made up each vaccine dose, given with topical imiquimod. Tumors from donors were new WHO grade 3 or 4 IDH1-mutant astrocytomas with ATRX loss. Points on this clone: Its antigen remains unknown.

Some clones are missing from TCRdb's copy, which holds only in-frame ones; the method was immunoSEQ multiplex PCR. The profile shows 25,000 to 35,000 clones, approximately 84% of them singletons. Trimming pared 0 bases from V and 5 bases from J, leaving 11 bases between. The CDR3 has 14 residues. The V gene's germline CDR1 is SGHRS and CDR2 YFSETQ. The receptor was isolated from a man in his thirties or forties with glioma. The chain couples TRBV5-1 to TRBJ1-2; D is perhaps TRBD1 (5 bases). Specimen: PBMCs, collected from a glioma patient whose treatment included an IDH1 peptide vaccine. CDR3 nucleotide sequence: TGCGCCAGCAGCTTGGCCCAGGGCGGGTATGGCTACACCTTC. Its translation: CASSLAQGGYGYTF.